One and the same sample provided the 17 T cell receptor beta chains below, sequenced in a study of blood T cells in healthy people across ages. Together with a sample-barcoded 5' primer, a J-beta primer mix was included in a second PCR lasting about 6 to 11 cycles. TCRdb reprocessed the 5' RACE reads with MiXCR, giving one entry per CDR3 protein. The sample shows 750,000 or so distinct CDR3 sequences, around 25% of them seen only once. The same sample was also studied in work on T cells of mothers and their children.

Sequenced: blood. The source of these receptors is a boy aged 5-17 years in good health.

V is TRBV20-1 and J is TRBJ2-3, with TRBD2 as a possible D gene (6 bases). V was pared by 1 base and J by 1 base, with 15 bases between. The germline CDR1 and CDR2 sequences are DFQATT and SNEGSKA (reference sequence). The CDR3 runs 16 residues. CDR3 sequence: CSARVGRDWGTDTQYF. For the CDR3, the DNA is TGCAGTGCTAGAGTGGGGCGGGACTGGGGCACAGATACGCAGTATTTT.

The chain uses TRBV7-9 and TRBJ2-7; D unresolved. Trimming pared 6 bases from V and 3 bases from J, leaving 18 bases between. The CDR3 spans 15 residues. From germline, CDR1 is SEHNR and CDR2 FQNEAQ (reference sequence). This CDR3 is CASSHDSLPFYEQYF. CDR3 sequence (DNA): TGTGCCAGCAGTCACGACTCACTTCCTTTCTACGAGCAGTACTTC. Full variable domain (rest looked up from reference TRBV7-9 and TRBJ2-7): DTGVSQNPRHKITKRGQNVTFRCDPISEHNRLYWYRQTLGQGPEFLTYFQNEAQLEKSRLLSDRFSAERPKGSFSTLEIQRTEQGDSAMYLCASSHDSLPFYEQYFGPGTRLTVT.

This clonotype was counted ten times or more. The gene calls are TRBV4-2 and TRBJ2-7, with D unresolved. Between the trimmed V and J ends, which lost 1 base and 0 bases, there was a span of 7 bases. This CDR3 region has 14 residues. CDR1 and CDR2 (germline): LGHNA, YNFKEQ. The CDR3 here is CASSQVGSSYEQYF. CDR3 DNA: TGTGCCAGCAGCCAAGTTGGGTCCTCCTACGAGCAGTACTTC.

The genes are TRBV20-1 and TRBJ2-5, with 7 bases fitting TRBD1. The CDR3 runs to 15 residues. Germline V gene data show CDR1 as DFQATT and CDR2 as SNEGSKA (reference sequence). Trimming took 5 bases from V and 2 from J; bases not matched to a gene: 11. CDR3 nucleotide sequence: TGCAGTGCTGAACAAGGGACAGAAAAACAAGAGACCCAGTACTTC. This codes for CSAEQGTEKQETQYF.

This clonotype was seen a few times. The chain is built from TRBV7-6 and TRBJ2-1; D is perhaps TRBD1 or TRBD2 (6 bases each). With 8 bases removed from V and 9 bases from J, the gap between germline ends came to 17 bases. Germline values: CDR1 SGHVS, CDR2 FNYEAQ. The CDR3 extends over 13 amino acids. DNA for the CDR3: TGTGCCAGCTCCGGGGGCGCGGGGTCTGAGCAGTTCTTC. Translated: CASSGGAGSEQFF.

The sample holds a few counts of this clonotype. This chain uses TRBV24-1 with TRBJ2-1; D ambiguous. Per germline, CDR1 KGHDR and CDR2 SFDVKD. The CDR3 extends over 11 amino acids. Between the trimmed V and J ends, which lost 3 bases and 5 bases, there was a span of 1 base. The CDR3, as DNA: TGTGCCACCAGTGATAACAATGAGCAGTTCTTC. Translated: CATSDNNEQFF.

The chain has TRBV29-1 and TRBJ2-5; tentatively, D is TRBD2 (5 bases). The end of the DNA fits TRBJ2-1 better, so the J call may be wrong. Germline V gene data show CDR1 as SQVTM and CDR2 as ANQGSEA. The length of the CDR3 is 14 residues. Here the CDR3 reads CSVDSEDSYNEQFF. Here the CDR3 DNA reads TGCAGCGTTGACTCGGAGGATAGCTACAATGAGCAGTTCTTC.

The V and J genes are TRBV29-1 and TRBJ2-5, with D possibly TRBD1 on 6 matching bases. The ends were cut back, 4 bases at V and 4 bases at J, with 10 bases in the middle. Germline lookup yields CDR1 SQVTM and CDR2 ANQGSEA. The CDR3 consists of 12 residues. CDR3 DNA: TGCAGCGTTGTAATCAGGGGAGAGACCCAGTACTTC. Translated, it gives CSVVIRGETQYF. Filled out from reference TRBV29-1 and TRBJ2-5, the complete variable domain reads SAVISQKPSRDICQRGTSLTIQCQVDSQVTMMFWYRQQPGQSLTLIATANQGSEATYESGFVIDKFPISRPNLTFSTLTVSNMSPEDSSIYLCSVVIRGETQYFGPGTRLLVL.

This chain connects TRBV6-2 or TRBV6-3 to TRBJ2-2; TRBD2 aligns across 7 bases. Germline trimming cut 10 bases from V and 6 bases from J; bases unmatched to any gene: 2. Germline CDR1 reads MNHEY; CDR2 reads SVGEGT. The CDR3 is 11 residues long. The CDR3 is CAILAPGELFF. The CDR3 region has the DNA TGTGCCATACTAGCGCCCGGGGAGCTGTTTTTT.

This clonotype was seen more than once but under ten times. An end of the junction differs from the germline gene, which may be a read error. This rearrangement joins TRBV4-1 to TRBJ2-5; unclear D gene. CDR1 MGHRA and CDR2 YSYEKL come from the germline V gene. CDR3 length: 14 amino acids. The CDR3 coding sequence is TGCGCCAGCAGCCAAGAAAGTGGGGAAGCTAGTCCCTTCTTC. It encodes CASSQESGEASPFF.

The chain couples TRBV14 to TRBJ2-7; 10 bases map to TRBD2. With 1 base clipped from V and 1 base from J, the junction kept 16 bases outside the gene matches. The germline CDR1 and CDR2 sequences are SGHDN and FVKESK. This CDR3 region has 20 residues. The CDR3: CASSQGVWLSGRAVSYEQYF. Here the CDR3 DNA reads TGTGCCAGCAGCCAAGGCGTTTGGCTGAGCGGGAGGGCGGTATCCTACGAGCAGTACTTC.

This clonotype was detected only a few times. The chain carries TRBV15 and TRBJ2-3; TRBD2 is a possible D gene (5 bases). The CDR3 length is 21 residues. V was clipped by 3 bases and J by 0 bases, with 28 bases between them. The germline gives CDR1 LNHNV, CDR2 YYDKDF (reference sequence). CDR3 amino acids: CATSSYRAWASSRSSTDTQYF. The CDR3 coding sequence is TGTGCCACCAGCAGTTATCGGGCTTGGGCTAGCAGCCGTTCTAGCACAGATACGCAGTATTTT.

The chain joins TRBV7-9 to TRBJ1-3; D gene ambiguous. The CDR3 spans 14 residues. Per the germline V gene, CDR1 is SEHNR and CDR2 is FQNEAQ (reference sequence). Trimming shortened V by 10 bases and J by 1 base, and 14 bases separated the two germline ends. The CDR3 here is CATLGGLSGNTIYF. In nucleotides, the CDR3 is TGTGCCACCCTCGGAGGGCTGTCTGGAAACACCATATATTTT.

V and J are TRBV7-9 and TRBJ1-2; no definite D call. Trimming left V 0 bases short and J 4 bases short, with 9 bases between. The CDR3 covers 14 residues. The germline V gene encodes CDR1 SEHNR and CDR2 FQNEAQ (reference sequence). CDR3 loop: CASSLADDIYGYTF. CDR3 coding DNA: TGTGCCAGCAGCTTAGCTGATGACATCTATGGCTACACCTTC. Full variable domain (rest looked up from reference TRBV7-9 and TRBJ1-2): DTGVSQNPRHKITKRGQNVTFRCDPISEHNRLYWYRQTLGQGPEFLTYFQNEAQLEKSRLLSDRFSAERPKGSFSTLEIQRTEQGDSAMYLCASSLADDIYGYTFGSGTRLTVV.

On this clonotype: At one end the junction does not follow the germline gene, possibly because of a read error. The chain employs TRBV7-2 and TRBJ2-7; 8 bases match TRBD2. Germline CDR1 is SGHTA and CDR2 is FQGNSA. CDR3 length: 15 amino acids. The CDR3, as DNA: TGTGCCAGCAGCCCAATTCGGACTAGCAGGCATCATCTGGACTTC. Amino acids: CASSPIRTSRHHLDF. Looking up the rest from reference TRBV7-2 and TRBJ2-7 gives the full variable domain: GAGVSQSPSNKVTEKGKDVELRCDPISGHTALYWYRQSLGQGLEFLIYFQGNSAPDKSGLPSDRFSAERTGGSVSTLTIQRTQQEDSAVYLCASSPIRTSRHHLDFGPGTRLTVT.

This clonotype was recorded a few times. The chain links TRBV19 to TRBJ2-3, with TRBD1 matching 10 bases. With 7 bases clipped from V and 5 bases from J, the junction kept 9 bases outside the gene matches. The V gene's germline CDR1 is LNHDA and CDR2 SQIVND (reference sequence). The CDR3 consists of 15 residues. In DNA form, the CDR3 reads TGTGCCAGTACCATGACAGGGGGCCCTGGAGATACGCAGTATTTT. Protein: CASTMTGGPGDTQYF.

This clonotype showed up just a few times. The genes are TRBV3-1 and TRBJ1-2; D possibly corresponds to TRBD1 (5 bases). Germline V CDR1 and CDR2: LGHDT, YNNKEL (reference sequence). V was pared by 1 base and J by 3 bases, with 6 bases between. The CDR3 extends over 13 amino acids. The CDR3 coding sequence is TGTGCCAGCAGCCAAGCCAGGGACTATGGCTACACCTTC. It specifies CASSQARDYGYTF.